This T cell receptor beta chain was documented in a study of cytomegalovirus exposure and HLA in healthy donors. Study overall: From donors who were HLA-typed, an early data release held about 85 million unique TCRs.

With regard to this clone: Its antigen is unidentified.

Vbeta (60) and Jbeta (13) primers were used in the PCR. Repertoires were generated with immunoSEQ multiplex PCR, while TCRdb's copy carries only in-frame clones and drops some. Of approximately 170,000 clones in the sample, around 78% were seen once. Findings and caveats of the study: A later analysis showed HLA-associated TCR beta chains outstripping equally common others in clonal expansion. CMV serostatus was the sole immune exposure data available.

From germline, CDR1 is MNHNS and CDR2 SASEGT. The CDR3 contains 13 residues. J gave up 6 bases and V 3 bases, and 4 bases lay outside the gene matches. Despite likely unrecorded immune exposures, the donors were nominally healthy at the time of sampling. The clonotype originates from a man aged 35 to 55 in good health and CMV-seronegative. The V gene is TRBV6-1, the J gene TRBJ1-2; 7 bases fit TRBD1. What was sequenced was PBMCs. CDR3 in amino acids: CASSDRDRDGYTF. The CDR3 nucleotides are TGTGCCAGCAGTGACCGGGACAGAGATGGCTACACCTTC.